This T cell receptor beta chain derives from a study of blood T cell repertoires in COVID-19. Study-wide background: Samples taken during acute and convalescent COVID-19 were collected in the United States, Italy and Spain. T cells, B-cell-depleted T cells, or PBMCs supplied cDNA or gDNA.

This CDR3 comprises 15 residues. CDR1 SNHLY and CDR2 FYNNEI come from the germline V gene. Trimming left V 8 bases short and J 7 bases short, with 23 bases between. In the authors' workflow: Estimates of nucleated cell counts were drawn from the amplification of reference gene primers. TCRdb keeps only in-frame clones here, not all; method: immunoSEQ multiplex PCR. That table furnishes V, J and clone size, whereas the DNA furnished D and trimming. The data contain a few hundred thousand clones, around 88% of them singletons. The clonotype was recovered from a woman between 25 and 40 years old who had recovered from COVID-19. Sequencing was carried out using peripheral blood. This chain connects TRBV2 to TRBJ1-2; D possibly corresponds to TRBD1 (5 bases). CDR3 protein: CASGGGRTNQGGYTF. CDR3 nucleotide sequence: TGTGCCAGCGGGGGGGGACGGACTAATCAGGGTGGCTACACCTTC.